Listed here is a single TCR beta chain. These data originate in a study of T-cell reconstitution after alpha-beta-depleted transplantation in children. Unique molecular identifiers were used in preparing the TCRbeta library. TCRdb ran MiXCR on the PCR reads and lists one entry per CDR3 protein. This repertoire shows hundreds of thousands of distinct CDR3 sequences, approximately 24% found once; its top ten account for 4.5% to 5.5%. The sequence was collected from a female patient aged 2 to 10 who had a stem cell transplant for congenital amegakaryocytic thrombocytopenia, so the T cells may come from the graft donor. Sequenced material: PBMCs, mostly from graft donor cells, taken 360 days after TCRalphabeta/CD19-depleted stem cell transplant.

CDR3 in DNA: TGTGCCAGCAGCCAAGCGTCAGGGGTGGGTGAAGCTTTCTTT. The encoded protein is CASSQASGVGEAFF. This chain joins TRBV4-2 and TRBJ1-1; weak D call: TRBD1 (6 bases). Germline V gene sequence: CDR1 LGHNA, CDR2 YNFKEQ. This CDR3 contains 14 residues. V gave up 1 base and J gave up 7 bases, with 13 bases separating them.